The 10 T cell receptor beta chains in this list originate from one sample, sequenced in a study of Ad26.COV2.S vaccination and SARS-CoV-2 variants. The protocol was immunoSEQ multiplex PCR, while the TCRdb copy is restricted to in-frame clones and leaves out a portion. Of 300,000 to 400,000 clones listed, just over 90% are singletons. The specimen comprised peripheral blood, sampled after recovery from COVID-19. These TCRs come from a human donor who had recovered from COVID-19.

The chain is built from TRBV6-5 and TRBJ2-7; D possibly matches TRBD1 or TRBD2 (7 bases each). V was cut by 6 bases and J by 1 base, with 16 bases left in between. The CDR3 is 15 residues long. Germline V gene sequence: CDR1 MNHEY, CDR2 SVGAGI. CDR3 protein: CASRASGGESYEQYF. The CDR3 DNA follows: TGTGCCAGCAGGGCTTCAGGGGGGGAATCCTACGAGCAGTACTTC.

The V call is TRBV19, the J call TRBJ1-5; D perhaps matches TRBD1 (6 bases). The CDR3 runs to 16 residues. V lost 3 bases and J lost 5, with 17 bases in between. The germline gives CDR1 LNHDA, CDR2 SQIVND (reference sequence). The CDR3, as DNA: TGTGCCAGTAGTATTGATTACGGGGGGGCCTATCAGCCCCAGCATTTT. Residues: CASSIDYGGAYQPQHF.

This chain joins TRBV6-6 and TRBJ2-1, with TRBD1 matching over 8 bases. With 1 base clipped from V and 1 base from J, the junction kept 0 bases outside the gene matches. This CDR3 is built from 15 residues. The germline V gene encodes CDR1 MNHNY and CDR2 SVGAGI (reference sequence). As DNA, the CDR3 is TGTGCCAGCAGTTACTGGACAGGGTCCTACAATGAGCAGTTCTTC. Residues: CASSYWTGSYNEQFF.

The CDR3 here is CASSPGPWEGYTF. CDR3 DNA sequence: TGTGCCAGCAGTCCTGGGCCTTGGGAAGGCTACACCTTC. This chain joins TRBV12-3 or TRBV12-4 and TRBJ1-2; D call uncertain. CDR3 length: 13 residues. Trimming removed 5 bases at V and 8 bases at J, with 15 bases between.

The rearrangement uses TRBV5-1 and TRBJ2-5; D ambiguous. The length of the CDR3 is 14 residues. Trimming took off 5 bases at V and 1 base at J, with 12 bases between the two ends. Germline CDR1 and CDR2: SGHRS and YFSETQ. The CDR3 bases are TGCGCCAGCAGGTACCAGGTATCCCAAGAGACCCAGTACTTC. It translates to CASRYQVSQETQYF.

The CDR3 reads CASSQTRDTQYF. The CDR3 DNA reads TGTGCCAGCAGTCAGACCAGGGACACGCAGTATTTT. The V gene is TRBV6-5, the J gene TRBJ2-3, with D tentatively TRBD1 or TRBD2 (5 bases each). The CDR3 is 12 residues long. Germline values: CDR1 MNHEY, CDR2 SVGAGI. Trimming cost V 5 bases and J 9 bases, with 12 bases left between them.

J is TRBJ1-2 and V is TRBV10-3; 8 bases are a match to TRBD1. This CDR3 has 14 residues. The J segment lost 0 bases and the V segment lost 7 bases, leaving 4 bases of the junction unmatched. The germline V gene has CDR1 ENHRY and CDR2 SYGVKD. The CDR3 sequence: CAITTGVANYGYTF. CDR3 nucleotide sequence: TGTGCCATCACGACAGGGGTTGCTAACTATGGCTACACCTTC.

The genes are TRBV2 and TRBJ2-7; D tentatively reads TRBD1 or TRBD2 (5 bases each). Between the trimmed V and J ends, which lost 3 bases and 6 bases, there was a span of 18 bases. The CDR3 is 15 amino acids. Germline CDR1 is SNHLY and CDR2 is FYNNEI. For the CDR3, the DNA is TGTGCCAGCAGTGAGAGTTTTGGGGGAAAGGGCGAGCAGTACTTC. Amino acids: CASSESFGGKGEQYF.

The chain links TRBV5-1 to TRBJ2-7; 10 bases agree with TRBD1. V gave up 5 bases and J gave up 7 bases; unmatched junction bases: 9. Germline loops: CDR1 SGHRS, CDR2 YFSETQ. The CDR3 loop spans 14 amino acids. CDR3 residues: CASRPGTGAMEQYF. CDR3 DNA sequence: TGCGCCAGCAGACCCGGGACAGGGGCGATGGAGCAGTACTTC.

The chain carries TRBV5-8 and TRBJ2-4; 8 bases map to TRBD2. V gave up 4 bases and J gave up 13 bases; unmatched junction bases: 7. This CDR3 contains 12 residues. Germline lookup yields CDR1 SGHTS and CDR2 YDEGEE. This CDR3 is CASSQERGSQYF. As DNA, the CDR3 is TGTGCCAGCAGCCAGGAGCGGGGGTCCCAGTACTTC.